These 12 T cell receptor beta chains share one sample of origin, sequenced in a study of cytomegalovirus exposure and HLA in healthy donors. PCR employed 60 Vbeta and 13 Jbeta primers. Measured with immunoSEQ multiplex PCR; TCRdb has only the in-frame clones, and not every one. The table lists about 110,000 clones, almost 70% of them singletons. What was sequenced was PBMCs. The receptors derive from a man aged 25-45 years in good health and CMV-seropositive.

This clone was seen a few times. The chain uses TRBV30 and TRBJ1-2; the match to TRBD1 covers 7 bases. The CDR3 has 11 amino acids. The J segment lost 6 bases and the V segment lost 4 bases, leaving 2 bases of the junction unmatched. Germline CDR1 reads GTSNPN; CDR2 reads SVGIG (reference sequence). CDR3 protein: CAWNRGHGYTF. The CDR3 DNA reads TGTGCCTGGAACAGGGGACATGGCTACACCTTC. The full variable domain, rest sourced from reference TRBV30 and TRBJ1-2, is SQTIHQWPATLVQPVGSPLSLECTVEGTSNPNLYWYRQAAGRGLQLLFYSVGIGQISSEVPQNLSASRPQDRQFILSSKKLLLSDSGFYLCAWNRGHGYTFGSGTRLTVV.

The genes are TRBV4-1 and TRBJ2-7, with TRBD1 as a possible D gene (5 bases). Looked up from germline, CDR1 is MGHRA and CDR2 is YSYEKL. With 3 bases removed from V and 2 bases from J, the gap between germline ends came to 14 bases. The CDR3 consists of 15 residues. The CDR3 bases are TGCGCCAGCAGCCATCGGGCGGCAGGGACCTACGAGCAGTACTTC. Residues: CASSHRAAGTYEQYF.

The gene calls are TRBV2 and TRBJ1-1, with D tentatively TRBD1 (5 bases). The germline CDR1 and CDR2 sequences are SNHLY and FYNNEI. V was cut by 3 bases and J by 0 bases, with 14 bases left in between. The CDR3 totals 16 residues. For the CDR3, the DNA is TGTGCCAGCAGTGAGGAAGGACACTTCCTGAACACTGAAGCTTTCTTT. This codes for CASSEEGHFLNTEAFF.

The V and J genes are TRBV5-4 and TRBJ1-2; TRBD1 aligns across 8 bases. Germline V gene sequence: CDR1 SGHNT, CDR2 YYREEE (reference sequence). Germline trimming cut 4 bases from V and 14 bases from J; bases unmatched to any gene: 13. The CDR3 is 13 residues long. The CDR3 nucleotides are TGTGCCAGCAGCCACATATCCGACAGGGGAGCAACCTTC. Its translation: CASSHISDRGATF.

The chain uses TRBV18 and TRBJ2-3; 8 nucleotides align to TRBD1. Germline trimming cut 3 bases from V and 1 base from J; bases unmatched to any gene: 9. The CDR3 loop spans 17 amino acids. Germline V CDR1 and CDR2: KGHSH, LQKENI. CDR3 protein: CASSPSPGQGRTDTQYF. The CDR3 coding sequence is TGTGCCAGCTCACCCTCTCCAGGACAGGGTCGCACAGATACGCAGTATTTT.

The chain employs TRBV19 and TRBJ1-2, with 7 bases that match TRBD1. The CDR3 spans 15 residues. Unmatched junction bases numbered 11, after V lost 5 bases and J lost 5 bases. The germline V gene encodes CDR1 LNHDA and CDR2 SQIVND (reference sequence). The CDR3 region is CASSATRDSVYGYTF. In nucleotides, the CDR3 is TGTGCCAGTAGTGCTACCCGGGACAGCGTATATGGCTACACCTTC.

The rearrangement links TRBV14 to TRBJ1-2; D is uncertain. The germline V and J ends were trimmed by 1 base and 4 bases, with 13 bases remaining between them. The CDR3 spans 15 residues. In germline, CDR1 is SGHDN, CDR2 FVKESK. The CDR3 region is CASSQVYGVGYGYTF. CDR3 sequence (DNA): TGTGCCAGCAGCCAAGTTTACGGGGTTGGCTATGGCTACACCTTC.

As DNA, the CDR3 is TGCGCCAGCAGCCGCCGGGGTGCGGGGGACAATGAGCAGTTCTTC. This gives the protein CASSRRGAGDNEQFF. The rearrangement uses TRBV4-3 and TRBJ2-1; TRBD2 aligns across 7 bases. Germline V gives CDR1 LGHNA, CDR2 YSLEER. Trimming at V came to 4 bases and at J to 5 bases, leaving 8 bases not matched to a gene. The CDR3 length is 15 residues.

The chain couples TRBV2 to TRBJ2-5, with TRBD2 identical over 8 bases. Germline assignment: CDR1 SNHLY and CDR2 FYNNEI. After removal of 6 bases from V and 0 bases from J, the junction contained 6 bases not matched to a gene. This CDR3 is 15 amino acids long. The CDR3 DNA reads TGTGCCAGCAGGTTGGCGGGGGGCCACCAAGAGACCCAGTACTTC. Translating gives CASRLAGGHQETQYF.

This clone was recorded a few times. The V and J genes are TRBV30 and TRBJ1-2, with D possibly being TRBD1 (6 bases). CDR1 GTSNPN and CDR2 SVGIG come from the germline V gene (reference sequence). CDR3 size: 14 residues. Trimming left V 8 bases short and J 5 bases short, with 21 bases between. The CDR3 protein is CAGKAGGGWYGYTF. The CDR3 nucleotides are TGTGCCGGGAAGGCGGGGGGCGGGTGGTATGGCTACACCTTC.

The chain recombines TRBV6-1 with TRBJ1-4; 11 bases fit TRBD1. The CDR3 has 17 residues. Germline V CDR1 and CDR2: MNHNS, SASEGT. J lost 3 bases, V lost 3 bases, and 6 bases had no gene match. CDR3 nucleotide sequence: TGTGCCAGCAGTGATAGGACAGGGGGCTTAGCTAATGAAAAACTGTTTTTT. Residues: CASSDRTGGLANEKLFF.

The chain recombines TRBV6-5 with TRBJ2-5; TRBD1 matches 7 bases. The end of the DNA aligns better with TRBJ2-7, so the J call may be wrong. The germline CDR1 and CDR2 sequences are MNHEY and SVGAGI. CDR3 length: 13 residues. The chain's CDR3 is CASSSRGINEQYF. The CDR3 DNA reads TGTGCCAGCAGTTCCAGGGGGATCAACGAGCAGTACTTC.